This T cell receptor beta chain comes out of a study of OX40 agonist ivuxolimab in advanced cancers. V gave up 6 bases and J gave up 5 bases; unmatched junction bases: 6. Germline values: CDR1 MDHEN, CDR2 SYDVKM. This CDR3 has 13 amino acids. Study-wide points: Individuals who were partial responders at 0.1-3.0 mg/kg had clonal expansion that ranked among the lowest.

Notes on this clone: Antigen unknown.

Here immunoSEQ multiplex PCR was the method, and the copy in TCRdb shows in-frame clones only, minus some. The sample comprises some 80,000 clones, approximately 94% of which are singletons, and 4% to 5% rests with the top ten. The specimen comprised CD4+ or CD8+ T cells sorted from blood, sampled in a trial of the OX40 agonist ivuxolimab. This clonotype was sampled from an adult with an advanced solid tumor such as melanoma, head and neck, liver or kidney cancer. The chain uses TRBV28 and TRBJ1-2; 7 bases are shared with TRBD1. This CDR3 is CASSPGGPYGYTF. The CDR3, as DNA: TGTGCCAGCAGCCCAGGGGGACCTTATGGCTACACCTTC.